The clone carrying this T cell receptor (beta chain) was picked up a small number of times. Its antigen is not known. The CDR3 runs 15 residues. With 5 bases clipped from V and 6 bases from J, the junction kept 9 bases outside the gene matches. CDR1 and CDR2 from the germline V gene are LNHDA and SQIVND (reference sequence). These data belong to a study of CD8+ T cells in alopecia areata. Points from the study as a whole: Scalp sequencing captures resident alphabeta T cells of normal skin too.

Extracted from the samples, RNA was reverse transcribed into cDNA to serve as the sequencing template. The repertoire was sequenced with immunoSEQ multiplex PCR; TCRdb's copy has only in-frame clones and lacks some. The profile shows 160,000 or so clones, around half of them singletons. The chain employs TRBV19 and TRBJ1-5; 8 nucleotides match TRBD1. Sequenced here: CD8+ T cells sorted from blood, sampled at week 0. The clonotype was recovered from a human donor with alopecia areata. CDR3 coding DNA: TGTGCCAGTAGTTCAACCGACAGGGGCGTTCAGCCCCAGCATTTT. It specifies CASSSTDRGVQPQHF.